The clone carrying this T cell receptor beta chain was recorded many times. The use of genomic DNA as template underpinned the TCR beta VDJ and CDR3 profiling. MiXCR, applied by TCRdb to the reads, yields one record per CDR3 protein. The data contain under 350,000 distinct CDR3 sequences, roughly 59% of them seen just once; the ten biggest clones take up under 1.5%. Selection for sequencing was limited to patients who had shown CD8+CD57+ cell expansion by flow cytometry. This sample is part of a study of CD8+CD57+ T cells in acquired aplastic anemia. This sequence was found in a human donor with aplastic anemia. Sequenced input: sorted CD4+, CD8+, or CD8+CD57+ T cells (not recorded which) from PBMCs.

Written as DNA, the CDR3 is TGTGCCAGCAGCCTTCGACAGGACTACGAGCAGTACTTC. It translates to CASSLRQDYEQYF. J is TRBJ2-7 and V is TRBV9; D might be TRBD1 (6 bases). V was cut by 4 bases and J by 3 bases, with 11 bases left in between. CDR1 is SGDLS and CDR2 is YYNGEE in the germline V gene. The CDR3 has 13 residues.